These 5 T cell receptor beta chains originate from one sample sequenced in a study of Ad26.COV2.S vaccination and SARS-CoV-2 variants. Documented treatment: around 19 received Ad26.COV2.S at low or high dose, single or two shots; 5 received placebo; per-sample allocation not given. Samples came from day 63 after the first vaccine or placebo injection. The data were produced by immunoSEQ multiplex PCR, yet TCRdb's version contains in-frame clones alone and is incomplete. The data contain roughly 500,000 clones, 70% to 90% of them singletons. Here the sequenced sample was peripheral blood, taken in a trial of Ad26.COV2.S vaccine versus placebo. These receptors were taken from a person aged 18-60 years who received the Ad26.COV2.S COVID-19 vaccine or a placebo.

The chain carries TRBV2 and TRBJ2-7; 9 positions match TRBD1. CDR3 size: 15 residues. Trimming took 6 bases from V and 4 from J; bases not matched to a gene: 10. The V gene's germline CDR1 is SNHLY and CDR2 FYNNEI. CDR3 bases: TGTGCCAGCAGGGCCACAGGGGGCTTGGGGTACGAGCAGTACTTC. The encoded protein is CASRATGGLGYEQYF.

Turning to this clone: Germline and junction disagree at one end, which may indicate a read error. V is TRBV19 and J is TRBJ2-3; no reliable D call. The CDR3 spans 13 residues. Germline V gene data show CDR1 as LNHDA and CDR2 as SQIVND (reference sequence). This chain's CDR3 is CASSTISTDTQYF. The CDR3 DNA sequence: TGTGCCAGTAGTACGATCAGCACGGATACGCAGTATTTT.

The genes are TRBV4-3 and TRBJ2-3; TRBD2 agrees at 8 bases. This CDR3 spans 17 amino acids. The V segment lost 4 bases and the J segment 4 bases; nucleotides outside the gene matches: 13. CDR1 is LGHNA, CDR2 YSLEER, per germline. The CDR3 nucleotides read TGCGCCAGCAGCCTCTCGGGAGGGACCAGGGGTGCAGATACGCAGTATTTT. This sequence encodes CASSLSGGTRGADTQYF.

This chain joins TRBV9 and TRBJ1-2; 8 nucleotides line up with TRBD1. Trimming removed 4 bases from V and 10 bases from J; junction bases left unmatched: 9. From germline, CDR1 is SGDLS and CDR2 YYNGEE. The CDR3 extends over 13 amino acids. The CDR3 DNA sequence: TGTGCCAGCAGCTCCCACACCCAGGGGGCCTACACCTTC. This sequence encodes CASSSHTQGAYTF.

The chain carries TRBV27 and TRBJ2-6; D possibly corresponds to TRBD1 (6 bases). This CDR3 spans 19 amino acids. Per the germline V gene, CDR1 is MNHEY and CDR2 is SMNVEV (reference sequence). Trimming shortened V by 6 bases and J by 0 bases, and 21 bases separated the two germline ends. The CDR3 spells CASSLTRDTSGSGANVLTF. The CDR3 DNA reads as TGTGCCAGCAGCCTAACCCGGGACACATCAGGCTCTGGGGCCAACGTCCTGACTTTC.